A single sample gave rise to the 2 T cell receptor beta chains below, sequenced in a study of T cells after yellow fever vaccination. Each CDR3 protein is one row after TCRdb ran MiXCR on the 5' RACE reads. The sample carries roughly 500,000 distinct CDR3 sequences, around 21% recorded once. This sample comprised PBMCs, obtained 15 days after the yellow fever booster vaccination. These receptors came from a man in his thirties or forties who received the YFV17D yellow fever vaccine.

This clonotype was seen a handful of times. The chain employs TRBV5-1 and TRBJ1-1; D ambiguous. Trimming removed 4 bases from V and 3 bases from J, with 16 bases in between. CDR1 is SGHRS, CDR2 YFSETQ, per germline. The CDR3 extends over 15 amino acids. The CDR3 bases are TGCGCCAGCAGCCAGCTCTCGCCACCCGACACTGAAGCTTTCTTT. Residues: CASSQLSPPDTEAFF.

A few counts support this clonotype. The DNA of the CDR3 is TGCGCCAGCAGCCAAGTGGTGGGGACAGGGGCCACACTAAACTATGGCTACACCTTC. It yields the protein CASSQVVGTGATLNYGYTF. This chain uses TRBV4-3 with TRBJ1-2; 10 positions agree with TRBD1. Unmatched junction bases numbered 13, after V lost 1 base and J lost 2 bases. The germline V gene encodes CDR1 LGHNA and CDR2 YSLEER. The CDR3 runs to 19 residues.